Sequencing of this T cell receptor beta chain was carried out in a study of blood T cell repertoires in COVID-19 (dated by TCRdb to 2020 to 2022). Broadly, across the study: Collaborator samples came from the United States, Italy and Spain and covered acute and convalescent phases of COVID-19. Deeply sampled blood TCRbeta repertoires from subjects exposed to, actively infected with, or recovered from COVID-19 were included in the dataset. The prospective study material was composed of cDNA or gDNA derived from T cells, B-cell-depleted T cells, or PBMCs. Samples came from the ongoing ImmuneRACE study (first 160 participants) plus 1,254 subjects from 6 global collaborators. The repertoires were made available in a free public database intended to serve as a resource for research on the immune response to SARS-CoV-2. Nearly every sample came with metadata listing a de-identified subject ID, COVID-19 status, age in years and sex. Where available, HLA class I and class II types were obtained from metadata supplied by the sample provider rather than from assay-based typing. The research as a whole found: How much clinical and demographic metadata was included differed by source and by participant, and the metadata was provided uncurated.

TCRbeta CDR3 regions were amplified from genomic DNA by means of the immunoSEQ Assay, a bias-controlled multiplex PCR. On the study's bioinformatics: Within the assay, amplification of reference gene primers was used to estimate how many nucleated cells each sample contained. To quantify the absolute abundance of each unique TCRbeta CDR3 rearrangement, sequence reads were collapsed and filtered. Productive Simpson clonality was computed per sample as the square root of Simpson's diversity index over productive rearrangements. In TCRdb, the immuneACCESS table is reduced to in-frame sequences with V and J assigned. These tables do not hold every clone; where another copy was compared, an unresolved V gene accounts for under half, and the others remain unexplained. V and J calls and clone size follow that table, whereas D and trimming were derived from the DNA. The sample profile shows about 250,000 clones; almost 90% of them were found once. Clones ranked in the top ten supply over 1.2% of the sample.

This clone was seen only a few times. There is no known antigen for this receptor. The input lacks base qualities; no much larger clone sits a single base away. V and J are truncated by 5 bases and 2 bases respectively, leaving an intervening sequence of 11 bases. The CDR3 starts with the cysteine, ends with the phenylalanine, and has 13 residues. Only CDR3 DNA remains: 39 bases, in frame from the first base. Per the germline V gene, SGHRS is the CDR1 and YFSETQ is the CDR2. The collaborating institutions used their own protocols to collect whole blood in K2EDTA tubes. For TCRbeta analysis, collaborators shipped samples as frozen whole blood, isolated PBMCs, or DNA extracted from either of those sample types.

The chain links TRBV5-1 with TRBJ2-7, with TRBD1 as a weak D call on 7 bases. Input material: peripheral blood. The receptor's source is a man older than 75 with acute or convalescent COVID-19. The encoded CDR3 is CASRRDRAYEQYF. Read as DNA, the sequence is TGCGCCAGCAGGCGGGACAGAGCCTACGAGCAGTACTTC.